What follows are 10 T cell receptor beta chains derived from one specimen sequenced in a study of control samples from healthy donors and cancer patients. Using immunoSEQ multiplex PCR, the repertoire was profiled, and TCRdb retains in-frame clones only, with some absent. The sample shows 45,000 to 55,000 clones, around 95% of them seen only once. Material for sequencing was blood. These receptors came from a man aged 25 to 45 in good health.

The V and J genes are TRBV10-1 and TRBJ2-7, with 7 bases matching TRBD1. The CDR3 is made up of 14 amino acids. From germline, CDR1 is WNHNN and CDR2 SYGVQD (reference sequence). Losses at the gene ends were 6 bases for V and 3 bases for J; bases not matched to a gene: 8. CDR3 amino acids: CASSNRGSVYEQYF. The CDR3 nucleotides are TGCGCCAGCAGCAACAGGGGATCAGTCTACGAGCAGTACTTC.

The CDR3 spells CASSQGLAGGGSYEQYF. CDR3 coding DNA: TGCGCCAGCAGCCAAGGACTAGCGGGAGGGGGCTCCTACGAGCAGTACTTC. The V call is TRBV4-1, the J call TRBJ2-7, with TRBD2 matching 14 bases. The CDR3 spans 17 residues. CDR1 is MGHRA and CDR2 is YSYEKL in the germline V gene. V was pared by 1 base and J by 0 bases, with 2 bases of the junction left unmatched.

This clone is a singleton in its sample. V is TRBV25-1 and J is TRBJ2-1; the D gene is possibly TRBD2 (6 bases). The V end was cut by 2 bases, the J end by 4 bases, with 9 bases between. The germline V gene encodes CDR1 MGHDK and CDR2 SYGVNS. CDR3 length equals 14 residues. For the CDR3, the DNA is TGTGCCAGCAGTGAAGGGGGACTTTACAATGAGCAGTTCTTC. Its translation: CASSEGGLYNEQFF.

V gene TRBV30 combines with J gene TRBJ1-1; D ambiguous. V was clipped by 0 bases and J by 1 base, with 6 bases between them. CDR1 is GTSNPN and CDR2 is SVGIG in the germline V gene (reference sequence). The CDR3 extends over 13 amino acids. CDR3 nucleotide sequence: TGTGCCTGGAGTGTACGAAGGAACACTGAAGCTTTCTTT. Translated: CAWSVRRNTEAFF.

V and J are TRBV9 and TRBJ1-1, with D unclear. Germline lookup yields CDR1 SGDLS and CDR2 YYNGEE. Trimming removed 4 bases at V and 5 bases at J, with 12 bases between. The CDR3 runs to 13 residues. The CDR3 loop reads CASSTYPGTEAFF. The CDR3 DNA sequence: TGTGCCAGCAGCACCTACCCCGGGACTGAAGCTTTCTTT.

The chain has TRBV7-9 and TRBJ1-1, with D unclear. This CDR3 comprises 14 residues. Looked up from germline, CDR1 is SEHNR and CDR2 is FQNEAQ (reference sequence). Trimming pared 3 bases from V and 1 base from J, leaving 9 bases between. DNA for the CDR3: TGTGCCAGCAGCTTGGAGCGAAGGAACACTGAAGCTTTCTTT. This encodes CASSLERRNTEAFF.

This rearrangement joins TRBV18 to TRBJ1-6; D unclear. V gave up 0 bases and J gave up 7 bases, with 7 bases separating them. Germline CDR1 and CDR2: KGHSH and LQKENI. The CDR3 sequence is 14 residues long. The CDR3 DNA is TGTGCCAGCTCACCACCGGTCAGCAATTCACCCCTCCACTTT. Translation gives CASSPPVSNSPLHF.

This chain uses TRBV9 with TRBJ1-6; D possibly corresponds to TRBD1 (5 bases). This CDR3 has 16 residues. V was shortened by 3 bases and J by 8 bases, with 18 bases between the two germline ends. The germline V gene encodes CDR1 SGDLS and CDR2 YYNGEE. DNA for the CDR3: TGTGCCAGCAGCGCAACTGGGGGGGGAGGGTATTCACCCCTCCACTTT. Translated: CASSATGGGGYSPLHF.

The J gene is TRBJ1-2, the V gene TRBV29-1; no clear D gene. The germline V and J ends were trimmed by 4 bases and 1 base, with 10 bases remaining between them. CDR1 is SQVTM, CDR2 ANQGSEA, per germline. The CDR3 extends over 13 amino acids. CDR3 nucleotides: TGCAGCGTTGTTAAGTCGTTTAACTATGGCTACACCTTC. This encodes CSVVKSFNYGYTF.

V and J are TRBV19 and TRBJ2-3; D uncertain. The CDR3 sequence is 15 residues long. Per germline, CDR1 LNHDA and CDR2 SQIVND (reference sequence). Trimming stripped 1 base from V and 1 base from J, with 9 bases between. The CDR3 DNA follows: TGTGCCAGTAGTATAGGGCTAGGCCGCACAGATACGCAGTATTTT. This sequence encodes CASSIGLGRTDTQYF. Together with reference TRBV19 and TRBJ2-3, the CDR3 gives the full variable domain: DGGITQSPKYLFRKEGQNVTLSCEQNLNHDAMYWYRQDPGQGLRLIYYSQIVNDFQKGDIAEGYSVSREKKESFPLTVTSAQKNPTAFYLCASSIGLGRTDTQYFGPGTRLTVL.